Included here is one T cell receptor (beta chain) sequence, with context. The data belong to a study of regulatory T cells in long-lasting Graves disease. Sequencing libraries for TCR beta were prepared with iRepertoire HTBI primers and Arm-PCR of CDR3 regions. In TCRdb, the multiplex PCR reads were re-called with MiXCR into one record per CDR3 protein. The repertoire includes a few hundred thousand distinct CDR3 sequences, 20% to 25% of them detected once, and less than 15% sits in the top ten. The sample's time point: persistent/refractory GD, antithyroid drugs over 5 years with positive TRAb. RNA from PBMCs was the source of the TCR library. V lost 0 bases to trimming and J lost 3 bases; unmatched junction nucleotides: 7. Germline-derived CDR1 and CDR2 are DFQATT and SNEGSKA (reference sequence). CDR3 length equals 16 residues.

Here the sequenced sample was peripheral blood mononuclear cells (PBMCs), taken when the disease was refractory, from a patient treated with antithyroid drugs. The receptor was isolated from a female donor with Graves disease. The chain links TRBV20-1 to TRBJ2-7, with 11 bases identical to TRBD2. Here the CDR3 DNA reads TGCAGTGCTAGAGATTCATGGCTAGCGGGGGGCTACGAGCAGTACTTC. Protein product: CSARDSWLAGGYEQYF.